This TCR beta chain was identified during a study of CD8+CD57+ T cells in acquired aplastic anemia. Notes on the study in general: Patients had roughly 30 CD8+ CDR3 sequences in common with controls (the shared set). Between the patient and control groups, CD8+ Simpson's diversity did not differ significantly.

This clonotype was observed many times. Its antigen is currently unknown. CDR3 and TCR beta VDJ profiling relied on a genomic DNA template. TCRdb processed the reads anew with MiXCR; each CDR3 protein has one entry. The data show approximately 170,000 distinct CDR3 sequences, with approximately 44% seen just once and roughly 3.5% held by the top ten. CD8+CD57+ cell expansion, shown by flow cytometry, had occurred in the patients selected for sequencing. Every patient presented with severe acquired aplastic anemia. CDR3 length equals 14 residues. The germline V gene encodes CDR1 MRHNA and CDR2 SNTAGT. Losses at the gene ends were 6 bases for V and 6 bases for J; bases not matched to a gene: 9.

Sequencing was performed on sorted CD4+, CD8+, or CD8+CD57+ T cells (not recorded which) from PBMCs. This chain connects TRBV6-4 to TRBJ2-3; TRBD1 matches 7 bases. The sequence was collected from a human donor with aplastic anemia. The CDR3: CASSPTGFTDTQYF. CDR3 in DNA: TGTGCCAGCAGCCCGACAGGGTTCACGGATACGCAGTATTTT.